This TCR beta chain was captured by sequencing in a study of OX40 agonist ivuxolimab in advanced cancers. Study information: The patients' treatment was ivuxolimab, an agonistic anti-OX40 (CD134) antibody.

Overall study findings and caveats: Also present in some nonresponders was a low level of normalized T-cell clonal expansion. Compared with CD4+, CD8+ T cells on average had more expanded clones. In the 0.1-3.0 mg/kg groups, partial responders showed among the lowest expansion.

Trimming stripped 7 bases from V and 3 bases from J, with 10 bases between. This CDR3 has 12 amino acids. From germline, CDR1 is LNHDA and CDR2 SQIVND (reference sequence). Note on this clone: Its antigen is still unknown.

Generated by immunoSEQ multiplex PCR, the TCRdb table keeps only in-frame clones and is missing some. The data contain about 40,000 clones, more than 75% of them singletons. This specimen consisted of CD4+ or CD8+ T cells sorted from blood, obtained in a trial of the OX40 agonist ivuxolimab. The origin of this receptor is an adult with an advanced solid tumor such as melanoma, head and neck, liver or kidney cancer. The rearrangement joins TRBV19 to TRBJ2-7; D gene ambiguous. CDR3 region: CASKDPNYEQYF. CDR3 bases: TGTGCCAGTAAGGACCCCAACTACGAGCAGTACTTC.